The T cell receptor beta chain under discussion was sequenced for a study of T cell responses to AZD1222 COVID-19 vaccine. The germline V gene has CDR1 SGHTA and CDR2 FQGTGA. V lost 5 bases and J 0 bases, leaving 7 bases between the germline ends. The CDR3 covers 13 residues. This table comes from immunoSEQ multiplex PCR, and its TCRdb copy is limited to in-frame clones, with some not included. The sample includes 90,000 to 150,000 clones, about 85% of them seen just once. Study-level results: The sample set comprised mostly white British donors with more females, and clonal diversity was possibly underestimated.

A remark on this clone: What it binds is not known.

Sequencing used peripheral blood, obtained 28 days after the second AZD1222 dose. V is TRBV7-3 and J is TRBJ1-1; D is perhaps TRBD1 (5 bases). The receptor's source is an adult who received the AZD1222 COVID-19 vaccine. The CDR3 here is CASSRGVNTEAFF. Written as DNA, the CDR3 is TGTGCCAGCAGCCGGGGGGTGAACACTGAAGCTTTCTTT.